These 21 T cell receptor beta chains were sequenced from one sample in a study of CD8+ T cells in alopecia areata listed by TCRdb under 2018. The treatment or condition label here, explained by the study, means: oral pan-JAK inhibitor, 5-10 mg twice daily. Library method: the immunoSEQ multiplex PCR assay. For TCR sequencing, RNA was extracted from every sample and reverse transcribed into cDNA to serve as template. TCRdb holds this immuneACCESS table with in-frame rearrangements only. Some clones are missing; in checked studies, unresolved V genes explain under half, and the rest has no known cause. This sample comprises roughly 100,000 clones, 65% to 90% of them detected only once. The ten largest clones capture around 10% of the sample. Sequencing used CD8+ T cells sorted from blood, obtained at approximately week 34, from a patient treated with tofacitinib. These receptors were obtained from a human donor with alopecia areata.

This sequence joins TRBV7-9 and TRBJ2-7; D not certain. The V gene's germline CDR1 is SEHNR and CDR2 FQNEAQ (reference sequence). The CDR3 contains 12 residues. The germline V and J ends were trimmed by 2 bases and 2 bases, with 4 bases remaining between them. CDR3 DNA sequence: TGTGCCAGCAGCTTATCGACCTACGAGCAGTACTTC. Translated: CASSLSTYEQYF.

V and J are TRBV7-6 and TRBJ2-1; TRBD2 matches 10 bases. Germline V gene lookup returns CDR1 SGHVS and CDR2 FNYEAQ. Trimming removed 5 bases from V and 7 bases from J; junction bases left unmatched: 11. The CDR3 length is 16 residues. CDR3 in amino acids: CASSPTPGLASNEQFF. The CDR3 DNA reads TGTGCCAGCAGCCCAACTCCGGGACTAGCGTCTAATGAGCAGTTCTTC.

The chain carries TRBV19 and TRBJ1-1, with unresolved D. Germline V gene lookup returns CDR1 LNHDA and CDR2 SQIVND (reference sequence). The CDR3 totals 15 residues. V lost 3 bases, J lost 7 bases, and 18 bases lay in between. In DNA form, the CDR3 reads TGTGCCAGTAGTATCATTTCGGGCAGTCATCATGAAGCTTTCTTT. This codes for CASSIISGSHHEAFF.

The chain employs TRBV7-9 and TRBJ2-5; TRBD1 agrees at 7 bases. V dropped 0 bases and J dropped 2; count of bases not matched to a gene: 3. CDR1 is SEHNR and CDR2 is FQNEAQ in the germline V gene (reference sequence). The CDR3 is made up of 15 amino acids. The CDR3 loop is CASSLAGTAQETQYF. In DNA form, the CDR3 reads TGTGCCAGCAGCTTAGCCGGGACAGCGCAAGAGACCCAGTACTTC.

This chain joins TRBV27 and TRBJ2-7; weak D call: TRBD2 (5 bases). Deletions cut 3 bases from V and 6 bases from J, with 15 bases between. Germline CDR1 is MNHEY and CDR2 is SMNVEV (reference sequence). The CDR3 sequence is 14 residues long. DNA of the CDR3: TGTGCCAGCAGTTTTACTACCGCGGGCGGCGAGCAGTACTTC. Protein product: CASSFTTAGGEQYF.

The chain uses TRBV6-5 and TRBJ2-7; D is uncertain. CDR3 size: 12 residues. Germline CDR1 is MNHEY and CDR2 is SVGAGI. The ends were cut back, 5 bases at V and 3 bases at J, with 8 bases in the middle. This CDR3 is CASSDKYYEQYF. The CDR3, as DNA: TGTGCCAGCAGTGACAAATACTACGAGCAGTACTTC.

The rearrangement links TRBV6-5 to TRBJ2-1; D gene unclear. Germline V gene data show CDR1 as MNHEY and CDR2 as SVGAGI. This CDR3 has 16 residues. Trimming stripped 0 bases from V and 1 base from J, with 10 bases between. CDR3 protein: CASSYSGLRSYNEQFF. The CDR3 region has the DNA TGTGCCAGCAGTTACTCAGGCCTTCGATCCTACAATGAGCAGTTCTTC.

The table lists this clone with a count of one. V is TRBV4-2 and J is TRBJ1-5, with TRBD1 as a possible D gene (5 bases). The length of the CDR3 is 16 residues. The V end was cut by 0 bases, the J end by 2 bases, with 11 bases between. Germline V gene lookup returns CDR1 LGHNA and CDR2 YNFKEQ. CDR3 bases: TGTGCCAGCAGCCAAGAACGAGGGGTCGGCAATCAGCCCCAGCATTTT. Translating it yields CASSQERGVGNQPQHF.

The chain recombines TRBV11-2 with TRBJ1-5, with D tentatively TRBD1 (6 bases). CDR1 and CDR2 (germline): SGHAT, FQNNGV. V was trimmed by 5 bases and J by 2 bases, leaving 13 bases between them. CDR3 size: 15 residues. The CDR3 DNA follows: TGTGCCAGCAGCGCACAGGGTATACGCAATCAGCCCCAGCATTTT. Encoded protein: CASSAQGIRNQPQHF.

The chain couples TRBV9 to TRBJ2-7; possible D gene TRBD1, 5 bases. Germline CDR1 SGDLS, CDR2 YYNGEE. The CDR3 totals 15 residues. V lost 0 bases and J lost 0, with 10 bases in between. The CDR3 reads CASSVGQSISYEQYF. The CDR3, as DNA: TGTGCCAGCAGCGTAGGACAGAGTATCTCCTACGAGCAGTACTTC.

This clone was found a few times. V and J are TRBV6-1 and TRBJ2-2, with 10 bases aligning to TRBD2. V lost 4 bases and J lost 5; bases outside the gene matches: 7. The CDR3 contains 16 residues. Germline assignment: CDR1 MNHNS and CDR2 SASEGT. For the CDR3, the DNA is TGTGCCAGCAGTGGTCGACTAGCGGGCGGGACCGGGGAGCTGTTTTTT. Amino acids: CASSGRLAGGTGELFF.

This clone was detected once. This sequence joins TRBV5-1 and TRBJ1-3; a weak D match, TRBD1 (5 bases). There are 15 residues in the CDR3. V was trimmed by 4 bases and J by 3 bases, leaving 14 bases between them. CDR1 and CDR2 (germline): SGHRS, YFSETQ. In DNA, the CDR3 is TGCGCCAGCAGCAAGGGCTCAGGGTATGGAAACACCATATATTTT. Residues: CASSKGSGYGNTIYF. Using reference TRBV5-1 and TRBJ1-3 for the parts outside the CDR3, the full variable domain is KAGVTQTPRYLIKTRGQQVTLSCSPISGHRSVSWYQQTPGQGLQFLFEYFSETQRNKGNFPGRFSGRQFSNSRSEMNVSTLELGDSALYLCASSKGSGYGNTIYFGEGSWLTVV.

This clone was counted a few times. The gene calls are TRBV27 and TRBJ2-7; 9 bases fit TRBD1. Losses at the gene ends were 7 bases for V and 3 bases for J; bases not matched to a gene: 7. CDR3 size: 14 residues. Looked up from germline, CDR1 is MNHEY and CDR2 is SMNVEV (reference sequence). CDR3 DNA: TGTGCCAGCATGAGTGGACAGGGGCTCTACGAGCAGTACTTC. This translates into CASMSGQGLYEQYF.

The chain recombines TRBV19 with TRBJ2-5, with TRBD1 matching 9 bases. V lost 6 bases and J lost 5; bases outside the gene matches: 10. Germline loops: CDR1 LNHDA, CDR2 SQIVND (reference sequence). The CDR3 runs to 15 residues. The CDR3 spells CASSSGTGMWETQYF. The CDR3 DNA is TGTGCCAGTAGCTCCGGGACAGGGATGTGGGAGACCCAGTACTTC.

The genes are TRBV29-1 and TRBJ2-3; D not certain. The V gene lost 7 bases and the J gene lost 10 bases, with 15 bases spanning the gap. The V gene's germline CDR1 is SQVTM and CDR2 ANQGSEA. The CDR3 extends over 11 amino acids. The chain's CDR3 is CSAPTGDAQYF. The CDR3, as DNA: TGCAGCGCACCGACCGGAGACGCGCAGTATTTT.

The J gene is TRBJ2-3, the V gene TRBV29-1; the D is unclear. The V end lost 0 bases, the J end lost 4 bases, and 2 bases lay between the germline ends. Germline V gene lookup returns CDR1 SQVTM and CDR2 ANQGSEA. This CDR3 spans 11 amino acids. The CDR3 region has the DNA TGCAGCGTTGAAGAGGCAGATACGCAGTATTTT. Its translation: CSVEEADTQYF.

The chain is built from TRBV19 and TRBJ2-7; D perhaps matches TRBD2 (5 bases). Trimming stripped 5 bases from V and 5 bases from J, with 22 bases between. The germline CDR1 and CDR2 sequences are LNHDA and SQIVND (reference sequence). The CDR3 contains 16 residues. The CDR3 sequence: CASSPPHWEFSHEQYF. CDR3 nucleotides: TGTGCCAGTAGTCCCCCGCATTGGGAGTTCTCTCACGAGCAGTACTTC.

The CDR3 protein is CASRTGNIQYF. Written as DNA, the CDR3 is TGTGCCAGCAGGACAGGCAACATTCAGTACTTC. V gene TRBV6-5 combines with J gene TRBJ2-4, with D perhaps matching TRBD1 (6 bases). CDR1 is MNHEY and CDR2 is SVGAGI in the germline V gene. V lost 6 bases, J lost 7 bases, and 7 bases lay in between. This CDR3 is 11 amino acids long.

The rearrangement uses TRBV6-1 and TRBJ1-1; weak D call: TRBD1 (5 bases). CDR1 is MNHNS and CDR2 is SASEGT in the germline V gene. V lost 3 bases and J lost 1, with 24 bases in between. The CDR3 length is 19 residues. The CDR3 DNA reads TGTGCCAGCAGTGACAGTTTTGCGGGGGGTTTTAGTGCGAACACTGAAGCTTTCTTT. Protein product: CASSDSFAGGFSANTEAFF.

Notes on this clone: Germline and junction disagree at one end, which may indicate a read error. V is TRBV5-1 and J is TRBJ2-1; 8 bases are shared with TRBD2. The CDR3 is made up of 16 amino acids. Germline CDR1 reads SGHRS; CDR2 reads YFSETQ. The CDR3 DNA is TGCGCCGGCAGCTTGGTTAGCGGGGATTCCTACAATGAGCAGTTCTTC. This gives the protein CAGSLVSGDSYNEQFF.

The CDR3, as DNA: TGCGCCAGCAGTGATTGGGAGTTCGGGCCCCAGCATTTT. It specifies CASSDWEFGPQHF. This chain connects TRBV10-2 to TRBJ1-5; D not resolved. The CDR3 sequence is 13 residues long. Germline CDR1 WSHSY, CDR2 SAAADI. V gave up 3 bases and J gave up 9 bases, with 12 bases separating them.